The entry below describes one T cell receptor beta chain. CDR3 length equals 16 residues. The germline gives CDR1 SGHNT, CDR2 YYREEE (reference sequence). The J segment lost 8 bases and the V segment lost 4 bases, leaving 14 bases of the junction unmatched. This entry belongs to a study of cytomegalovirus exposure and HLA in healthy donors. TCRdb's copy holds only in-frame clones and misses some; the assay was immunoSEQ multiplex PCR. The repertoire has about 150,000 clones, approximately 94% of them found once; the top ten carry 1.5% to 2%. The chain combines TRBV5-4 with TRBJ2-1, with 8 bases lining up with TRBD2. Input material: PBMCs. This receptor was obtained from a man aged 18 to 29 in good health and CMV-seropositive. The CDR3 reads CASSRLFSGRWDEQFF. The CDR3 DNA is TGTGCCAGCAGCCGCCTTTTCAGCGGGAGATGGGATGAGCAGTTCTTC. Looking up the rest from reference TRBV5-4 and TRBJ2-1 gives the full variable domain: ETGVTQSPTHLIKTRGQQVTLRCSSQSGHNTVSWYQQALGQGPQFIFQYYREEENGRGNFPPRFSGLQFPNYSSELNVNALELDDSALYLCASSRLFSGRWDEQFFGPGTRLTVL.